This is a list of T cell receptor beta chains from one sample in a study of T-cell reconstitution after alpha-beta-depleted transplantation in children. Using its own MiXCR run on the PCR reads, TCRdb lists one record per CDR3 protein. The repertoire holds some 530,000 distinct CDR3 sequences, with around 12% as singletons. The material sequenced was PBMCs from the stem cell graft donor, taken from the stem cell graft. Receptors originate from a human donor who donated a stem cell graft to a child with combined immunodeficiency. The CDR3 runs from the conserved cysteine through the conserved F or W. A D gene is named only where the DNA matches it firmly. Rows give clone size only sometimes, using once, few, many, or a class for an expanded clone.

CDR3 length	clone size	V gene	D gene	J gene	CDR3 protein	CDR3 DNA
14	NA	TRBV24-1	TRBD1	TRBJ2-1	CATSGQGGKNEQFF	TGTGCCACCAGTGGACAGGGGGGAAAAAATGAGCAGTTCTTC
13	few	TRBV30	NA	TRBJ1-4	CAWTRQTNEKLFF	TGTGCCTGGACCCGACAGACTAATGAAAAACTGTTTTTT
15	many	TRBV10-3	NA	TRBJ2-7	CAISESKGEPYEQYF	TGTGCCATCAGTGAGTCGAAAGGGGAGCCCTACGAGCAGTACTTC
15	few	TRBV27	NA	TRBJ2-7	CASRPGAGKAVEQYF	TGTGCCAGCAGACCGGGGGCAGGGAAGGCGGTCGAGCAGTACTTC
16	many	TRBV5-1	NA	TRBJ2-1	CASSSPDGSSYNEQFF	TGCGCCAGCAGCTCCCCAGACGGAAGCTCCTACAATGAGCAGTTCTTC
13	many	TRBV5-1	NA	TRBJ1-1	CASSEGTGTEAFF	TGCGCCAGCAGCGAGGGAACAGGGACTGAAGCTTTCTTT
13	many	TRBV6-2/TRBV6-3	NA	TRBJ1-1	CASSYSPSVEAFF	TGTGCCAGCAGTTACAGTCCGTCAGTTGAAGCTTTCTTT
16	few	TRBV24-1	NA	TRBJ2-5	CATSERLSRDQETQYF	TGTGCCACCAGTGAAAGACTCTCGCGGGATCAAGAGACCCAGTACTTC
12	NA	TRBV15	NA	TRBJ2-2	CATSSSTGELFF	TGTGCCACCAGCAGCTCAACCGGGGAGCTGTTTTTT
17	NA	TRBV4-3	NA	TRBJ2-6	CASSQFSRSSGANVLTF	TGCGCCAGCAGCCAATTTTCTCGGTCCTCTGGGGCCAACGTCCTGACTTTC
11	few	TRBV20-1	NA	TRBJ2-7	CSARGPGEQYF	TGCAGTGCTAGAGGGCCGGGGGAGCAGTACTTC
13	NA	TRBV12-3/TRBV12-4	NA	TRBJ1-6	CASSSRSYSPLHF	TGTGCCAGCAGTTCCCGTTCGTATTCACCCCTCCACTTT
18	few	TRBV27	NA	TRBJ2-6	CASSLAPADLSGANVLTF	TGTGCCAGCAGTTTAGCTCCGGCGGACCTCTCTGGGGCCAACGTCCTGACTTTC
16	few	TRBV6-5	NA	TRBJ2-3	CASSSRDSSLGGKQYF	TGTGCCAGCAGTTCTCGGGACAGCTCTTTGGGGGGAAAGCAGTATTTT
15	many	TRBV6-5	TRBD2	TRBJ2-1	CASSYSSGGANEQFF	TGTGCCAGCAGTTACTCTAGCGGGGGGGCCAATGAGCAGTTCTTC
14	NA	TRBV2	TRBD2	TRBJ2-1	CASQSGRAYNEQFF	TGTGCCAGCCAGAGCGGGAGAGCCTACAATGAGCAGTTCTTC
12	many	TRBV29-1	NA	TRBJ1-1	CSVRGTNTEAFF	TGCAGCGTTCGGGGGACGAACACTGAAGCTTTCTTT
15	once	TRBV2	TRBD2	TRBJ2-7	CASSGGLAGGREQYF	TGTGCCAGCAGTGGCGGGCTAGCGGGAGGGCGGGAGCAGTACTTC
14	many	TRBV20-1	TRBD1	TRBJ1-6	CSATRTGERSPLHF	TGCAGTGCTACCCGGACAGGGGAGAGATCACCCCTCCACTTT
15	NA	TRBV7-2	TRBD1	TRBJ1-1	CASSLVGTVNTEAFF	TGTGCCAGCAGCTTAGTAGGGACAGTGAACACTGAAGCTTTCTTT
13	few	TRBV28	TRBD2	TRBJ2-1	CASSLGVRGAPFF	TGTGCCAGCAGTTTAGGCGTGCGGGGGGCCCCGTTCTTC
12	many	TRBV29-1	NA	TRBJ2-3	CSVGGGQDTQYF	TGCAGCGTTGGAGGGGGGCAAGATACGCAGTATTTT
15	NA	TRBV20-1	TRBD2	TRBJ2-3	CSAAEAGGITDTQYF	TGCAGTGCCGCCGAGGCGGGGGGGATCACAGATACGCAGTATTTT
13	NA	TRBV5-1	TRBD2	TRBJ2-1	CASSFSGSSEQFF	TGCGCCAGCAGCTTTAGCGGGAGTAGTGAGCAGTTCTTC
13	NA	TRBV4-3	NA	TRBJ1-1	CASSQAPNTEAFF	TGCGCCAGCAGCCAAGCGCCGAACACTGAAGCTTTCTTT
15	NA	TRBV7-8	NA	TRBJ2-1	CASSFIEGPYNEQFF	TGTGCCAGCAGCTTCATAGAGGGACCTTACAATGAGCAGTTCTTC
14	NA	TRBV20-1	NA	TRBJ2-1	CSARIGQSYNEQFF	TGCAGTGCTAGGATCGGGCAGTCATACAATGAGCAGTTCTTC
15	many	TRBV5-1	NA	TRBJ1-1	CASSTLGTLNTEAFF	TGCGCCAGCAGCACCCTGGGAACCTTGAACACTGAAGCTTTCTTT
17	NA	TRBV6-5	TRBD2	TRBJ2-1	CASSSFSGARSYNEQFF	TGTGCCAGCAGTTCCTTTAGCGGGGCCCGGTCCTACAATGAGCAGTTCTTC
16	NA	TRBV9	NA	TRBJ2-7	CASSVAAGPRSYEQYF	TGTGCCAGCAGCGTAGCTGCCGGGCCGAGATCCTACGAGCAGTACTTC
14	NA	TRBV29-1	NA	TRBJ1-2	CSVGAWDTEYGYTF	TGCAGCGTTGGGGCCTGGGATACAGAGTATGGCTACACCTTC
16	few	TRBV24-1	TRBD2	TRBJ2-1	CATSDFGAGSYNEQFF	TGTGCCACCAGTGATTTTGGAGCGGGGTCCTACAATGAGCAGTTCTTC
13	many	TRBV6-2/TRBV6-3	TRBD1	TRBJ2-1	CASRGTAHNEQFF	TGTGCCAGCAGAGGGACAGCCCACAATGAGCAGTTCTTC
15	many	TRBV12-3/TRBV12-4	TRBD2	TRBJ2-1	CASSPPGLAHNEQFF	TGTGCCAGCAGTCCCCCGGGACTAGCCCACAATGAGCAGTTCTTC
16	many	TRBV5-1	NA	TRBJ2-5	CASSLEGPPGQETQYF	TGCGCCAGCAGCTTGGAGGGGCCGCCGGGCCAAGAGACCCAGTACTTC
13	many	TRBV12-3/TRBV12-4	TRBD2	TRBJ2-3	CAVSGGLTDTQYF	TGTGCCGTCAGCGGGGGGCTAACAGATACGCAGTATTTT
16	few	TRBV20-1	TRBD1	TRBJ2-3	CSARALQGAGTDTQYF	TGCAGTGCTAGAGCACTACAGGGGGCTGGCACAGATACGCAGTATTTT
14	NA	TRBV5-1	NA	TRBJ2-1	CASGSGTGYNEQFF	TGCGCCAGCGGCTCCGGGACGGGTTACAATGAGCAGTTCTTC
16	many	TRBV5-6	TRBD2	TRBJ2-3	CASSSSGTRATDTQYF	TGTGCCAGCAGCTCATCCGGGACTAGGGCCACAGATACGCAGTATTTT
16	many	TRBV24-1	TRBD1	TRBJ1-2	CATSAPGPQGARGYTF	TGTGCCACCAGTGCCCCCGGGCCACAGGGGGCGAGGGGCTACACCTTC
14	NA	TRBV5-1	TRBD1	TRBJ2-7	CASSPTGETYEQYF	TGCGCCAGCAGCCCAACAGGGGAAACCTACGAGCAGTACTTC
13	NA	TRBV29-1	NA	TRBJ1-1	CSGYRTENTEAFF	TGCAGCGGATATCGGACGGAGAACACTGAAGCTTTCTTT
15	few	TRBV6-2/TRBV6-3	NA	TRBJ1-2	CASTRRTQLLYGYTF	TGTGCCAGCACGAGACGGACTCAACTCCTCTATGGCTACACCTTC